The 27 T cell receptor beta chains given below trace back to one sample, sequenced in a study of graft-versus-host responses after intestinal transplantation. Their cognate antigens are unknown. Measured with immunoSEQ multiplex PCR; TCRdb has only the in-frame clones, and not every one. This table holds over 80,000 clones, approximately 90% found once. The sample consisted of unstimulated CD8+ T cells sorted from spleen or lymph node cells, taken before transplant. The receptors come from a human donor who was the organ donor for an intestinal transplant.

The CDR3 protein is CASSPDGTGENYGYTF. The CDR3 coding sequence is TGCGCCAGCAGCCCGGATGGGACAGGGGAGAACTATGGCTACACCTTC. This chain joins TRBV4-3 and TRBJ1-2; 10 bases fit TRBD1. The CDR3 spans 16 residues. J gave up 2 bases and V 4 bases, and 7 bases lay outside the gene matches. Per the germline V gene, CDR1 is LGHNA and CDR2 is YSLEER.

The genes are TRBV4-3 and TRBJ1-4; 7 bases line up with TRBD1. V shed 0 bases, J shed 5 bases, and the junction held 3 bases outside the gene matches. Per the germline V gene, CDR1 is LGHNA and CDR2 is YSLEER. CDR3 size: 15 residues. CDR3 DNA: TGCGCCAGCAGCCAAGATGGGGACAGAAATGAAAAACTGTTTTTT. As protein: CASSQDGDRNEKLFF.

The chain recombines TRBV5-4 with TRBJ2-1; 7 bases align to TRBD2. The CDR3 covers 16 residues. CDR1 and CDR2 from the germline V gene are SGHNT and YYREEE (reference sequence). Germline trimming cut 0 bases from V and 1 base from J; bases unmatched to any gene: 4. CDR3 nucleotide sequence: TGTGCCAGCAGCTTGGCGCTAGCGGAGTCCTACAATGAGCAGTTCTTC. Amino acids: CASSLALAESYNEQFF.

The genes are TRBV29-1 and TRBJ2-1; TRBD2 agrees at 9 bases. There are 14 residues in the CDR3. Trimming at V came to 3 bases and at J to 8 bases, leaving 8 bases not matched to a gene. The V gene's germline CDR1 is SQVTM and CDR2 ANQGSEA. CDR3 residues: CSVEGAGGSDEQFF. The CDR3 DNA reads TGCAGCGTTGAGGGAGCGGGGGGTTCAGATGAGCAGTTCTTC.

This sequence joins TRBV27 and TRBJ2-1, with D unresolved. V lost 3 bases to trimming and J lost 4 bases, with 13 bases between them. Germline loops: CDR1 MNHEY, CDR2 SMNVEV (reference sequence). CDR3 size: 15 residues. The CDR3 region has the DNA TGTGCCAGCAGTTTTTACGGGTCGAATTACAATGAGCAGTTCTTC. Its protein product is CASSFYGSNYNEQFF.

The chain carries TRBV7-6 and TRBJ2-3; 7 bases fit TRBD2. This CDR3 has 15 amino acids. V shed 2 bases, J shed 5 bases, and the junction held 7 bases outside the gene matches. Germline V gene lookup returns CDR1 SGHVS and CDR2 FNYEAQ. The CDR3 loop is CASSLSSGAGDTQYF. The DNA for the CDR3 is TGTGCCAGCAGCTTAAGCAGCGGGGCAGGAGATACGCAGTATTTT.

CDR3 in amino acids: CASSPGSAGGGYTF. The DNA of the CDR3 is TGTGCCAGCTCACCCGGCAGCGCCGGGGGTGGCTACACCTTC. The J gene is TRBJ1-2, the V gene TRBV18, with a weak D call TRBD1 (5 bases). The CDR3 consists of 14 residues. Trimming took 3 bases from V and 7 from J, leaving 15 bases between them. Per germline, CDR1 KGHSH and CDR2 LQKENI. Full variable domain (rest looked up from reference TRBV18 and TRBJ1-2): NAGVMQNPRHLVRRRGQEARLRCSPMKGHSHVYWYRQLPEEGLKFMVYLQKENIIDESGMPKERFSAEFPKEGPSILRIQQVVRGDSAAYFCASSPGSAGGGYTFGSGTRLTVV.

The chain joins TRBV27 to TRBJ2-4, with D perhaps matching TRBD2 (7 bases). This CDR3 comprises 14 residues. Germline assignment: CDR1 MNHEY and CDR2 SMNVEV (reference sequence). V dropped 5 bases and J dropped 7 bases, with 15 bases sitting between them. The CDR3 DNA follows: TGTGCCAGCAGTCAACAGGGAGGGTCGAACATTCAGTACTTC. It encodes CASSQQGGSNIQYF.

V usage is TRBV4-2 and J usage is TRBJ2-2; D is unclear. The CDR3 runs to 17 residues. Germline V CDR1 and CDR2: LGHNA, YNFKEQ. V shed 1 base and J shed 7 bases, with 19 bases lying between them. The CDR3: CASSQGYASEFDGELFF. The CDR3 nucleotides read TGTGCCAGCAGCCAAGGTTATGCGAGTGAGTTCGACGGGGAGCTGTTTTTT.

The chain is built from TRBV6-5 and TRBJ1-2, with D tentatively TRBD1 (6 bases). CDR1 and CDR2 (germline): MNHEY, SVGAGI. Trimming removed 2 bases at V and 8 bases at J, with 15 bases between. This CDR3 spans 14 amino acids. Here the CDR3 DNA reads TGTGCCAGCAGTTACGGTTTCAGGGGCAAGGGCTACACCTTC. This encodes CASSYGFRGKGYTF.

This clone was found a few times. This sequence joins TRBV7-9 and TRBJ1-5; TRBD1 is a possible D gene (5 bases). Trimming left V 5 bases short and J 4 bases short, with 9 bases between. Germline V CDR1 and CDR2: SEHNR, FQNEAQ (reference sequence). The CDR3 covers 13 residues. CDR3 sequence: CASSPGGNQPQHF. The CDR3 DNA is TGTGCCAGCAGCCCCGGGGGGAATCAGCCCCAGCATTTT.

The gene calls are TRBV4-1 and TRBJ1-2; tentatively, D is TRBD1 (6 bases). The CDR3 sequence is 14 residues long. The germline V gene has CDR1 MGHRA and CDR2 YSYEKL. V lost 4 bases to trimming and J lost 8 bases, with 17 bases between them. The CDR3 sequence is CASSRSGALRGYTF. Written as DNA, the CDR3 is TGCGCCAGCAGCCGTTCAGGGGCGTTGCGGGGCTACACCTTC.

The chain is built from TRBV4-1 and TRBJ2-1, with TRBD2 matching over 13 bases. V trimming: 2 bases; J trimming: 13 bases; junction bases outside the gene matches: 8. The germline V gene has CDR1 MGHRA and CDR2 YSYEKL. This CDR3 spans 15 amino acids. CDR3 sequence reads: CASSQSLLAGGHQFF. CDR3 coding DNA: TGCGCCAGCAGCCAATCGTTACTAGCGGGGGGGCACCAGTTCTTC.

The gene calls are TRBV7-8 and TRBJ1-2, with TRBD1 matching over 10 bases. The trim removed 3 bases at V and 4 bases at J, leaving 11 bases unmatched. The CDR3 loop spans 17 amino acids. The germline V gene encodes CDR1 SGHVS and CDR2 FQNEAQ. The DNA of the CDR3 is TGTGCCAGCAGCTTCCTGGGACAGGGGAGGATTATCTATGGCTACACCTTC. It codes for CASSFLGQGRIIYGYTF.

In DNA, the CDR3 is TGTGCCAGCAGCCAAGAACAGGGGTTCTACGAGCAGTACTTC. Protein: CASSQEQGFYEQYF. The V call is TRBV14, the J call TRBJ2-7, with 7 bases fitting TRBD1. The germline CDR1 and CDR2 sequences are SGHDN and FVKESK. V shed 0 bases, J shed 3 bases, and the junction held 2 bases outside the gene matches. The CDR3 runs 14 residues.

The CDR3 DNA follows: TGTGCCAGTAACGGGGGGAACACCGGGGAGCTGTTTTTT. This gives the protein CASNGGNTGELFF. The chain carries TRBV19 and TRBJ2-2, with a tentative D call TRBD2 (6 bases). The germline V and J ends were trimmed by 7 bases and 1 base, with 7 bases remaining between them. This CDR3 contains 13 residues. Germline V gene sequence: CDR1 LNHDA, CDR2 SQIVND (reference sequence).

J is TRBJ2-2 and V is TRBV27; possibly TRBD2 for D (7 bases). This CDR3 has 14 amino acids. Germline-derived CDR1 and CDR2 are MNHEY and SMNVEV (reference sequence). The V end lost 4 bases, the J end lost 4 bases, and 10 bases lay between the germline ends. CDR3 protein: CASSWGGGTGELFF. CDR3 nucleotide sequence: TGTGCCAGCAGTTGGGGAGGGGGCACCGGGGAGCTGTTTTTT.

The rearrangement joins TRBV12-5 to TRBJ1-3, with D possibly TRBD1 on 6 matching bases. Deletions cut 6 bases from V and 1 base from J, with 13 bases between. Germline assignment: CDR1 LGHNT and CDR2 FRNRAP. The CDR3 has 15 amino acids. CDR3 in amino acids: CASGRPGQSGNTIYF. The CDR3, as DNA: TGTGCTAGTGGCCGCCCCGGACAGTCTGGAAACACCATATATTTT.

V and J are TRBV2 and TRBJ2-5, with 11 nucleotides matching TRBD1. The last part of the DNA fits TRBJ2-7 better; the J call may be wrong. The CDR3 has 19 residues. Germline V gene lookup returns CDR1 SNHLY and CDR2 FYNNEI. CDR3 nucleotides: TGTGCCAGCAGTGAGGAGGGACAGGGGGTAGTAATGGGCTTCTACGAGCAGTACTTC. Translated: CASSEEGQGVVMGFYEQYF.

The DNA of the CDR3 is TGTGCCAGCAGTGCTCCGGGACAGGGTATAGAAAAACTGTTTTTT. Amino acids: CASSAPGQGIEKLFF. This rearrangement joins TRBV6-1 to TRBJ1-4; 9 bases are a match to TRBD1. Germline V CDR1 and CDR2: MNHNS, SASEGT. This CDR3 contains 15 residues. With V trimmed by 4 bases and J by 8 bases, 8 bases remained unmatched.

The V gene is TRBV25-1, the J gene TRBJ2-5, with D possibly being TRBD2 (5 bases). Trimming took off 2 bases at V and 4 bases at J, with 11 bases between the two ends. Germline V lookup: CDR1 MGHDK, CDR2 SYGVNS. This CDR3 has 14 residues. CDR3 amino acids: CASSEDRAGETQYF. The DNA of the CDR3 is TGTGCCAGCAGTGAAGATAGGGCGGGAGAGACCCAGTACTTC.

This clone was observed once. The chain combines TRBV5-1 with TRBJ2-5, with TRBD2 identical over 9 bases. The end of the DNA aligns better with TRBJ2-7, so the J call may be wrong. CDR1 and CDR2 from the germline V gene are SGHRS and YFSETQ. This CDR3 comprises 15 residues. Here the CDR3 reads CASSLAGTSIDEQYF. The CDR3, as DNA: TGCGCCAGCAGCTTGGCCGGGACTAGCATCGACGAGCAGTACTTC.

The sample holds a few counts of this clone. This chain connects TRBV14 to TRBJ1-2; 7 bases match TRBD1. This CDR3 region has 13 residues. V lost 6 bases and J lost 6; bases outside the gene matches: 7. The germline CDR1 and CDR2 sequences are SGHDN and FVKESK. This CDR3 is CASRPGTADGYTF. In DNA form, the CDR3 reads TGTGCCAGCAGACCCGGGACAGCGGATGGCTACACCTTC.

The chain couples TRBV27 to TRBJ2-7; 7 positions match TRBD1. J was trimmed by 7 bases and V by 5 bases; bases with no gene match: 5. The CDR3 has 12 residues. The germline CDR1 and CDR2 sequences are MNHEY and SMNVEV (reference sequence). This chain's CDR3 is CASSPGQREQYF. CDR3 nucleotide sequence: TGTGCCAGCAGTCCGGGACAGCGGGAGCAGTACTTC.

J is TRBJ1-5 and V is TRBV7-2, with D possibly TRBD1 on 5 matching bases. Germline loops: CDR1 SGHTA, CDR2 FQGNSA. This CDR3 contains 15 residues. The germline V and J ends were trimmed by 0 bases and 4 bases, with 10 bases remaining between them. The CDR3 sequence: CASSLATAGNQPQHF. The CDR3 nucleotides read TGTGCCAGCAGCTTAGCCACGGCAGGGAATCAGCCCCAGCATTTT. The full variable domain, its missing parts supplied by reference TRBV7-2 and TRBJ1-5, is GAGVSQSPSNKVTEKGKDVELRCDPISGHTALYWYRQSLGQGLEFLIYFQGNSAPDKSGLPSDRFSAERTGGSVSTLTIQRTQQEDSAVYLCASSLATAGNQPQHFGDGTRLSIL.

This sequence joins TRBV29-1 and TRBJ1-1; a possible D gene is TRBD1 (6 bases). V was trimmed by 4 bases and J by 4 bases, leaving 13 bases between them. There are 13 residues in the CDR3. From germline, CDR1 is SQVTM and CDR2 ANQGSEA. CDR3 DNA sequence: TGCAGCGTTGTTGGGGGCGCCGGCACTGAAGCTTTCTTT. Translation gives CSVVGGAGTEAFF. Full variable domain (outside the CDR3, taken from reference TRBV29-1 and TRBJ1-1): SAVISQKPSRDICQRGTSLTIQCQVDSQVTMMFWYRQQPGQSLTLIATANQGSEATYESGFVIDKFPISRPNLTFSTLTVSNMSPEDSSIYLCSVVGGAGTEAFFGQGTRLTVV.

The rearrangement uses TRBV28 and TRBJ2-5; 12 bases are a match to TRBD1. The J call may be wrong; the DNA end is better matched by TRBJ2-7. The CDR3 is 16 residues long. The germline gives CDR1 MDHEN, CDR2 SYDVKM. The CDR3 here is CASSSPGQGAGYEQYF. The CDR3 region has the DNA TGTGCCAGCAGCTCCCCGGGACAGGGGGCGGGCTACGAGCAGTACTTC.